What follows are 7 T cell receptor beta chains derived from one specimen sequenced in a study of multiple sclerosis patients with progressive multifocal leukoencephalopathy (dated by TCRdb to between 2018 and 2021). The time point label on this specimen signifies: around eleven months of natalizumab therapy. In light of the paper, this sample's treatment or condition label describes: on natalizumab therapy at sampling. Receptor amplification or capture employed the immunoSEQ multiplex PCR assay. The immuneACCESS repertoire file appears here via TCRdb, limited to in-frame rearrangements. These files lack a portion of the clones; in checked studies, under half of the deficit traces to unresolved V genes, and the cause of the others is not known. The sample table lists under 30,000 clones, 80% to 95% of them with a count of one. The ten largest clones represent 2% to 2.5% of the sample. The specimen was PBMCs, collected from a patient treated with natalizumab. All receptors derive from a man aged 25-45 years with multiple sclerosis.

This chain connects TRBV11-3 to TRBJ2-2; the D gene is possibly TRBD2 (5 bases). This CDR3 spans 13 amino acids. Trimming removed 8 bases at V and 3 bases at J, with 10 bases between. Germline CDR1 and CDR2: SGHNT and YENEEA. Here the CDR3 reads CASAPRDTGELFF. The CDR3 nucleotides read TGTGCCAGCGCCCCGAGGGACACCGGGGAGCTGTTTTTT.

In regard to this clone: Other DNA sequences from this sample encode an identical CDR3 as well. The DNA for the CDR3 is TGTGCCACCAGCAGAGGTGGGACAGGGTCCTACGAGCAGTACTTC. This gives the protein CATSRGGTGSYEQYF. The rearrangement joins TRBV15 to TRBJ2-7, with 9 bases lining up with TRBD1. Trimming took 1 base from V and 1 from J; bases not matched to a gene: 2. Germline loops: CDR1 LNHNV, CDR2 YYDKDF (reference sequence). This CDR3 has 15 amino acids.

The CDR3 DNA reads as TGTGCCAGCAGAAGGGACAGACAGAATGAAAAACTGTTTTTT. Protein: CASRRDRQNEKLFF. The gene calls are TRBV6-1 and TRBJ1-4; 7 nucleotides match TRBD1. The CDR3 runs to 14 residues. Germline assignment: CDR1 MNHNS and CDR2 SASEGT. Trimming took 6 bases from V and 5 from J; bases not matched to a gene: 6.

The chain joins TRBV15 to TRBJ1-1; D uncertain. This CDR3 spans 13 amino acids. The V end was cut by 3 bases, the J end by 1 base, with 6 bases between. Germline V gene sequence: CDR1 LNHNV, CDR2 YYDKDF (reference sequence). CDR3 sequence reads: CATSSRRNTEAFF. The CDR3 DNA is TGTGCCACCAGCAGCAGGAGGAACACTGAAGCTTTCTTT.

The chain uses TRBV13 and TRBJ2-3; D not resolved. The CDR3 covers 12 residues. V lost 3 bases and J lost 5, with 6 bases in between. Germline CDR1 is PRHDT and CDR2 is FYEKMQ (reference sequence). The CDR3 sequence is CASSFNRDTQYF. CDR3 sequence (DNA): TGTGCCAGCAGCTTTAATAGAGATACGCAGTATTTT.

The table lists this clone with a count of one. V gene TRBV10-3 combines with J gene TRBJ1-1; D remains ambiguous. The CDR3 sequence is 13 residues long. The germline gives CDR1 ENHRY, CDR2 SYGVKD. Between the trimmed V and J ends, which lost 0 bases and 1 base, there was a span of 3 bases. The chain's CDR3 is CAISESQNTEAFF. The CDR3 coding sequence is TGTGCCATCAGTGAGTCCCAGAACACTGAAGCTTTCTTT.

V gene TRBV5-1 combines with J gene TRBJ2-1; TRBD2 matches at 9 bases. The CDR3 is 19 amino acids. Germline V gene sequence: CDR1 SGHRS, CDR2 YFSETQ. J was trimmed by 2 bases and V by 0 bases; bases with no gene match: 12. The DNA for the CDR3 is TGCGCCAGCAGCTTGGTCTTTCCAGCGGGAGGATCACCCTACAATGAGCAGTTCTTC. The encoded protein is CASSLVFPAGGSPYNEQFF.